The source of this T cell receptor beta chain is a study of post-analysis software for immune sequencing data. This clonotype came up many times. Its antigen is unknown. Study-level findings and limits: When patients were compared with controls, a handful of TRBV segments were more frequent, TRBV5-6, TRBV5-1 and TRBV20-1 among them. By F measure, strong co-clustering occurred among samples prepared in the same batch. Compared against controls, patients with multiple sclerosis displayed significantly lower normalized Chao1 diversity.

V was clipped by 6 bases and J by 0 bases; unmatched bases: 8. Germline V gene data show CDR1 as ENHRY and CDR2 as SYGVKD. The CDR3 extends over 16 amino acids. cDNA libraries for TCR beta contained unique molecular identifiers. TCRdb processed the PCR reads anew with MiXCR; each CDR3 protein has one entry. Among a few hundred thousand distinct CDR3 sequences listed, less than 40% were seen once. The specimen was blood. V and J are TRBV10-3 and TRBJ1-2; 9 bases fit TRBD1. The receptor's source is a girl under 18 with multiple sclerosis. The CDR3 bases are TGTGCCATCAGGGAAGGACAGGGGCTCTCTAACTATGGCTACACCTTC. Encoded protein: CAIREGQGLSNYGYTF.